This TCR beta chain was found in a study of CXCR3-negative and CXCR3-positive naive CD8 T cells. The study, taken as a whole, reports: In CXCR3-positive naive cells, the TRB CDR3s were more hydrophobic than in CXCR3-negative naive cells.

The germline CDR1 and CDR2 sequences are SQVTM and ANQGSEA. This CDR3 spans 17 amino acids. In regard to this clonotype: The antigen is not known.

Naive cells were sorted as CD45RO-, CCR7+, CD27+ and CD95-. The study made its TRB cDNA libraries by 5' RACE, adding UMI labels. TCRdb reanalyzed the 5' RACE reads, giving one entry per CDR3 protein sequence and no DNA. In all, the sample yields tens of thousands of distinct CDR3 sequences. Sequencing used naive CXCR3+ CD8+ T cells from blood. Subset specified: CD45RO-CCR7+CD27+CD95- naive CD8+ T cells expressing CXCR3 (TNR3+). The gene calls are TRBV29-1 and TRBJ2-1; no DNA is available, so the TRBD2 call from TCRdb remains unchecked. The TCR sequence derives from a human donor in good health. Some clones in this sample may be carry-over from other donors' samples. This CDR3 reads CSVEDGTSGVTYNEQFF.